Presented here are 3 T cell receptor beta chains from one specimen sequenced in a study of spatial heterogeneity in lung cancer. Sample time point: sample taken at primary tumor resection. TCRdb fed the 5' RACE reads into MiXCR, producing one record per CDR3 protein. In the table there are some 83,000 distinct CDR3 sequences, roughly 8% of which are singletons. The sequences come from PBMCs, collected at surgery. The receptors here all came from a male donor with early-stage non-small cell lung cancer.

This clonotype was detected ten times or more. V is TRBV5-5 and J is TRBJ1-1, with D hard to call. This CDR3 has 12 residues. In germline, CDR1 is SGHKS, CDR2 YYEKEE (reference sequence). Trimming left V 6 bases short and J 5 bases short, with 11 bases between. CDR3 sequence: CASTPVATEAFF. The CDR3 nucleotides are TGTGCCAGCACCCCGGTCGCGACTGAAGCTTTCTTT.

The chain couples TRBV29-1 to TRBJ2-1; perhaps TRBD2 as D (6 bases). Germline values: CDR1 SQVTM, CDR2 ANQGSEA. The V end lost 7 bases, the J end lost 0 bases, and 16 bases lay between the germline ends. This CDR3 has 15 amino acids. CDR3 amino acids: CSGGAGPSSYNEQFF. The CDR3 DNA reads TGCAGCGGTGGAGCGGGCCCGAGCTCCTACAATGAGCAGTTCTTC.

This clonotype was picked up many times. CDR3 amino acids: CSARMPLAGVVNEQFF. CDR3 DNA sequence: TGCAGTGCTAGGATGCCGCTAGCGGGAGTCGTCAATGAGCAGTTCTTC. The chain has TRBV20-1 and TRBJ2-1; TRBD2 aligns across 10 bases. Germline assignment: CDR1 DFQATT and CDR2 SNEGSKA (reference sequence). The length of the CDR3 is 16 residues. J was trimmed by 6 bases and V by 3 bases; bases with no gene match: 11.